Listed below are T cell receptor beta chains from one sample, sequenced in a study of CD8 T cell repertoires and HIV-1 epitope variants. Sequencing was performed with immunoSEQ multiplex PCR; in TCRdb, only in-frame clones are kept and a portion is missing. Counted here are several thousand clones, around three fifths occurring once; the ten biggest clones make up around 40%. Antigens for these TCRs are unknown. The sample taken for sequencing was cultured CD8+ T cells derived from PBMCs. The receptor set was obtained from a male donor with HIV. The conserved cysteine and the conserved F or W are not part of the CDR3 here. A D gene is named only where the DNA matches it firmly.

d_call: -; j_call: TRBJ2-2; v_call: TRBV11-2; cdr3_aa: ASSYTGELF
d_call: -; j_call: TRBJ2-1; v_call: TRBV11-2; cdr3_aa: ASSLVQGKF
d_call: -; j_call: TRBJ2-2; v_call: TRBV28; cdr3_aa: ASTPIRASTGELF
d_call: TRBD1; j_call: TRBJ2-1; v_call: TRBV29-1; cdr3_aa: SVIRTGFNSYNEQF
d_call: TRBD1; j_call: TRBJ2-1; v_call: TRBV19; cdr3_aa: ASTGQGTYNEQF
d_call: -; j_call: TRBJ1-4; v_call: TRBV27; cdr3_aa: ASSLLAGTGNEKLF
d_call: TRBD1; j_call: TRBJ2-2; v_call: TRBV6-1; cdr3_aa: ASSERQGGGTGELF
d_call: TRBD2; j_call: TRBJ2-1; v_call: TRBV7-9; cdr3_aa: ASSGTSGGWYNEQF
d_call: -; j_call: TRBJ2-2; v_call: TRBV11-2; cdr3_aa: ASSLFQGTGELF
d_call: TRBD2; j_call: TRBJ2-3; v_call: TRBV5-5; cdr3_aa: ASSLLSGGDTDTQY
d_call: -; j_call: TRBJ2-7; v_call: TRBV5-1; cdr3_aa: ASSPMTGGNEQY
d_call: TRBD1; j_call: TRBJ2-2; v_call: TRBV6-5; cdr3_aa: ASSYSTGGNAGELF
d_call: TRBD1; j_call: TRBJ1-6; v_call: TRBV4-3; cdr3_aa: ASSQEIGGILPLH
d_call: TRBD2; j_call: TRBJ2-1; v_call: TRBV11-2; cdr3_aa: ASSRIAAGIYNEQF
d_call: -; j_call: TRBJ1-1; v_call: TRBV7-9; cdr3_aa: ASSLDRNTEAF
d_call: TRBD1; j_call: TRBJ1-2; v_call: TRBV25-1; cdr3_aa: ASNTGQGARGYT
d_call: TRBD2; j_call: TRBJ2-7; v_call: TRBV27; cdr3_aa: ASSPGLGSYEQY
d_call: TRBD2; j_call: TRBJ2-1; v_call: TRBV14; cdr3_aa: ASSQVAGAGDNNEQF
d_call: -; j_call: TRBJ2-5; v_call: TRBV5-6; cdr3_aa: ASSLGQGRETQY
d_call: TRBD1; j_call: TRBJ2-7; v_call: TRBV7-9; cdr3_aa: ASSSTLRGQGIYEQY
d_call: TRBD1; j_call: TRBJ2-3; v_call: TRBV9; cdr3_aa: ASSVEGATDTQY
d_call: TRBD2; j_call: TRBJ2-4; v_call: TRBV19; cdr3_aa: ASNDRRWGGLAENIQY
d_call: TRBD1; j_call: TRBJ2-7; v_call: TRBV7-2; cdr3_aa: ASSTPPGQGVGYEQY
d_call: -; j_call: TRBJ1-1; v_call: TRBV19; cdr3_aa: ASTMNTEAF
d_call: -; j_call: TRBJ1-1; v_call: TRBV4-2; cdr3_aa: ASSQVNTEAF
d_call: -; j_call: TRBJ1-2; v_call: TRBV4-3; cdr3_aa: ASSQVREGLDYGYT
d_call: TRBD2; j_call: TRBJ2-3; v_call: TRBV30; cdr3_aa: AWSVPSGHTDTQY
d_call: TRBD2; j_call: TRBJ2-7; v_call: TRBV19; cdr3_aa: ASSIDLTSGVYEQY
d_call: -; j_call: TRBJ1-2; v_call: TRBV7-8; cdr3_aa: ASSTTGSPRGYT
d_call: -; j_call: TRBJ2-3; v_call: TRBV15; cdr3_aa: ATSRDTLSTDTQY
d_call: -; j_call: TRBJ2-7; v_call: TRBV11-2; cdr3_aa: ASSLVTGSYEQY
d_call: -; j_call: TRBJ1-2; v_call: TRBV15; cdr3_aa: ATSSRILDGYT